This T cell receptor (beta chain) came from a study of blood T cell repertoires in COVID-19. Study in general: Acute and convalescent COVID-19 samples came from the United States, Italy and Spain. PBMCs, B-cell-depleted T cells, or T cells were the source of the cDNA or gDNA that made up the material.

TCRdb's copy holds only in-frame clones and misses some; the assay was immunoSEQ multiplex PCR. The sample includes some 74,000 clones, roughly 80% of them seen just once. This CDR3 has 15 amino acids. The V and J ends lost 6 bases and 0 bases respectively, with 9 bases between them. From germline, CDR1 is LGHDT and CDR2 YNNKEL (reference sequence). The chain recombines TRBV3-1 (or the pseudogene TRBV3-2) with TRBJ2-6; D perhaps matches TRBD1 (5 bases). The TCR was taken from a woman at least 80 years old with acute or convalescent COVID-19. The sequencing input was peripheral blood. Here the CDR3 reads CASRPTGSGANVLTF. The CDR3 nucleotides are TGTGCCAGCAGGCCTACAGGCTCTGGGGCCAACGTCCTGACTTTC.